The 19 T cell receptor beta chains below come from one sample, sequenced in a study of cytotoxic CD8 clonotypes in ibrutinib-treated CLL. Produced via immunoSEQ multiplex PCR; TCRdb's table is partial and in-frame only. The sample includes about 310,000 clones, about 77% of them seen just once. The specimen comprised PBMCs, sampled before ibrutinib treatment. The origin of the receptors is a human donor with chronic lymphocytic leukemia.

As regards this clone: The sample contains more than one DNA sequence encoding this CDR3. The chain uses TRBV27 and TRBJ1-1; 12 nucleotides match TRBD1. Germline assignment: CDR1 MNHEY and CDR2 SMNVEV (reference sequence). V dropped 6 bases and J dropped 5; count of bases not matched to a gene: 16. This CDR3 comprises 18 residues. CDR3 in amino acids: CASSFVRDRGLLGTEAFF. Here the CDR3 DNA reads TGTGCCAGCAGCTTCGTCCGGGACAGGGGGCTTCTGGGGACTGAAGCTTTCTTT.

The gene calls are TRBV6-1 and TRBJ1-5; D is perhaps TRBD1 (6 bases). Deletions cut 0 bases from V and 7 bases from J, with 16 bases between. The CDR3 consists of 16 residues. Per germline, CDR1 MNHNS and CDR2 SASEGT. The chain's CDR3 is CASSEAYRAPRQPQHF. DNA of the CDR3: TGTGCCAGCAGTGAAGCTTACAGGGCCCCCAGGCAGCCCCAGCATTTT.

The DNA of the CDR3 is TGTGCCAGCAGCCAAGTTATCGTCTCGTCTGGCAATCAGCCCCAGCATTTT. Its translation is CASSQVIVSSGNQPQHF. This sequence joins TRBV14 and TRBJ1-5; D unclear. Germline CDR1 and CDR2: SGHDN and FVKESK. The V end lost 1 base, the J end lost 2 bases, and 15 bases lay between the germline ends. The CDR3 contains 17 residues.

As for this clone: At one boundary the junction diverges from the germline segment, which might be a read error. This chain connects TRBV5-1 to TRBJ2-7, with 9 bases lining up with TRBD1. The CDR3 has 15 residues. Per the germline V gene, CDR1 is SGHRS and CDR2 is YFSETQ. Written as DNA, the CDR3 is TGCGCCAGCAGCCCGGACAGGGGACGCTCCCACGAGCAGTACTTC. Protein product: CASSPDRGRSHEQYF.

The chain couples TRBV5-6 to TRBJ2-3; TRBD2 might be the D (6 bases). V was pared by 4 bases and J by 6 bases, with 15 bases between. CDR3 length: 14 residues. In germline, CDR1 is SGHDT, CDR2 YYEEEE. The CDR3: CASSRGTLGDTQYF. The CDR3, as DNA: TGTGCCAGCAGCCGAGGGACTCTCGGGGATACGCAGTATTTT.

With respect to this clone: The sample holds other DNA sequences that translate to the same CDR3. The chain carries TRBV6-5 and TRBJ2-3; the D gene is possibly TRBD2 (5 bases). This CDR3 is 14 amino acids long. Germline V gene data show CDR1 as MNHEY and CDR2 as SVGAGI. V was pared by 3 bases and J by 3 bases, with 10 bases between. The CDR3 DNA reads as TGTGCCAGCAGTTATCGCGGGTCTACAGATACGCAGTATTTT. The encoded protein is CASSYRGSTDTQYF.

This chain links TRBV4-2 with TRBJ2-2; either TRBD1 or TRBD2 may fit D (5 bases each). The ends were cut back, 0 bases at V and 3 bases at J, with 20 bases in the middle. This CDR3 contains 19 residues. In germline, CDR1 is LGHNA, CDR2 YNFKEQ. CDR3 DNA: TGTGCCAGCAGCCAAGATTCCAGAGGGGACCCCAGGGACACCGGGGAGCTGTTTTTT. Translated, it gives CASSQDSRGDPRDTGELFF.

The rearrangement uses TRBV7-8 and TRBJ2-7; 11 bases are shared with TRBD2. Losses at the gene ends were 5 bases for V and 2 bases for J; bases not matched to a gene: 8. The CDR3 runs 16 residues. Germline V gene lookup returns CDR1 SGHVS and CDR2 FQNEAQ. The CDR3 protein is CASSPDLLAGAYEQYF. CDR3 DNA: TGTGCCAGCAGCCCTGACCTACTAGCGGGAGCCTACGAGCAGTACTTC.

This clone was found once. The gene calls are TRBV18 and TRBJ2-2; D remains unclear. Per the germline V gene, CDR1 is KGHSH and CDR2 is LQKENI. Trimming left V 5 bases short and J 0 bases short, with 13 bases between. The CDR3 has 16 residues. This CDR3 is CASSSPSGTNTGELFF. The CDR3 DNA is TGTGCCAGCTCATCGCCTTCGGGTACGAACACCGGGGAGCTGTTTTTT.

V gene TRBV6-1 combines with J gene TRBJ1-4; D remains unclear. Trimming pared 3 bases from V and 7 bases from J, leaving 9 bases between. Germline loops: CDR1 MNHNS, CDR2 SASEGT. This CDR3 has 13 amino acids. The DNA of the CDR3 is TGTGCCAGCAGTGATGATTGGAGTGAAAAACTGTTTTTT. Protein: CASSDDWSEKLFF.

The rearrangement joins TRBV19 to TRBJ2-2; D perhaps matches TRBD2 (6 bases). Per germline, CDR1 LNHDA and CDR2 SQIVND (reference sequence). The V end was cut by 7 bases, the J end by 7 bases, with 19 bases between. The CDR3 length is 15 residues. The CDR3 protein is CASKGLPLSGGELFF. The CDR3 DNA is TGTGCCAGTAAGGGACTCCCCTTAAGTGGCGGGGAGCTGTTTTTT.

V and J are TRBV11-2 and TRBJ2-7; D might be TRBD2 (5 bases). The CDR3 extends over 15 amino acids. Germline CDR1 SGHAT, CDR2 FQNNGV. Trimming removed 6 bases from V and 0 bases from J, with 15 bases in between. The DNA of the CDR3 is TGTGCCAGCAGACCGTGGGCGGGTAGCTCCTACGAGCAGTACTTC. Its protein product is CASRPWAGSSYEQYF.

The chain links TRBV9 to TRBJ2-3; 8 positions match TRBD2. The CDR3 runs to 17 residues. J was trimmed by 3 bases and V by 2 bases; bases with no gene match: 11. CDR1 and CDR2 (germline): SGDLS, YYNGEE. The CDR3 coding sequence is TGTGCCAGCAGCGTTACGTCCGGGACTAGTGGAACAGATACGCAGTATTTT. It translates to CASSVTSGTSGTDTQYF.

The chain uses TRBV6-6 and TRBJ1-1; no definite D call. This CDR3 has 14 amino acids. Germline CDR1 and CDR2: MNHNY and SVGAGI (reference sequence). The V end was cut by 0 bases, the J end by 4 bases, with 9 bases between. CDR3 nucleotides: TGTGCCAGCAGTTACTCCCTTAGTCGCACTGAAGCTTTCTTT. Protein: CASSYSLSRTEAFF.

This clone was counted only a few times. The V gene is TRBV10-3, the J gene TRBJ2-7; tentative D call: TRBD1 (6 bases). This CDR3 is 15 amino acids long. CDR1 is ENHRY, CDR2 SYGVKD, per germline. V was trimmed by 0 bases and J by 2 bases, leaving 11 bases between them. CDR3 in amino acids: CAISESKTGTYEQYF. In nucleotides, the CDR3 is TGTGCCATCAGTGAGTCGAAGACAGGTACCTACGAGCAGTACTTC.

The chain couples TRBV10-3 to TRBJ1-2, with D unresolved. The V end lost 10 bases, the J end lost 8 bases, and 23 bases lay between the germline ends. The CDR3 covers 14 residues. CDR1 and CDR2 (germline): ENHRY, SYGVKD. The CDR3 bases are TGTGCCACCGACGCGCAGTTCCAACCCGGAGGCTACACCTTC. Its protein product is CATDAQFQPGGYTF.

The chain has TRBV30 and TRBJ1-3; D remains unclear. Trimming removed 0 bases at V and 1 base at J, with 10 bases between. Germline CDR1 and CDR2: GTSNPN and SVGIG (reference sequence). This CDR3 is built from 15 residues. CDR3 sequence: CAWSVRYTSGNTIYF. DNA of the CDR3: TGTGCCTGGAGTGTAAGATACACTTCTGGAAACACCATATATTTT.

For the CDR3, the DNA is TGTGCCAGCAGCGGCGGGACGCCGGTTTGGGAGCAGTACTTC. It yields the protein CASSGGTPVWEQYF. The V and J genes are TRBV5-6 and TRBJ2-7; D may be TRBD2 (6 bases). V was cut by 4 bases and J by 7 bases, with 18 bases left in between. Germline values: CDR1 SGHDT, CDR2 YYEEEE. The CDR3 contains 14 residues.

The rearrangement links TRBV6-6 to TRBJ1-2; D not certain. V dropped 1 base and J dropped 8 bases, with 8 bases sitting between them. Germline V CDR1 and CDR2: MNHNY, SVGAGI (reference sequence). This CDR3 is built from 12 residues. The CDR3 DNA reads as TGTGCCAGCAGTTACTATCCCGGGGGCTACACCTTC. Protein product: CASSYYPGGYTF.